The 14 T cell receptor beta chains below come from one sample, sequenced in a study of vaccination effects on CD4 cells after COVID-19. Data came from immunoSEQ multiplex PCR; TCRdb stores just in-frame clones and leaves some out. The sample has just under 45,000 clones, around 80% seen once. Expansion of antigen-specific CD4+ T cells with viral peptide pools was carried out by the ViraFEST assay before sequencing. CD4+ T cell isolation took place after about nine days of culture. Vaccine recipients lacked prior SARS-CoV-2 infection and had negative nucleocapsid antibodies. These receptors are not linked to any known antigen. Here the sequenced sample was CD4+ T cells from PBMCs cultured with SARS-CoV-2 spike peptides, taken before COVID-19 vaccination. The receptors shown here come from a human donor who received a COVID-19 vaccine.

In this sample, this clone turned up a few times. This chain joins TRBV12-3 or TRBV12-4 and TRBJ1-1, with D maybe TRBD1 (5 bases). Trimming pared 1 base from V and 4 bases from J, leaving 7 bases between. This CDR3 has 13 amino acids. The CDR3 region has the DNA TGTGCCAGCAGTTTAGTCCAGGGCACTGAAGCTTTCTTT. Encoded protein: CASSLVQGTEAFF.

This clone was detected only once. The rearrangement joins TRBV5-6 to TRBJ2-3, with D unresolved. Per germline, CDR1 SGHDT and CDR2 YYEEEE. This CDR3 is built from 17 residues. Trimming took off 2 bases at V and 2 bases at J, with 18 bases between the two ends. The CDR3 sequence is CASSFFTDRRITDTQYF. The CDR3 nucleotides read TGTGCCAGCAGCTTTTTTACAGATAGAAGAATCACAGATACGCAGTATTTT.

This rearrangement joins TRBV30 to TRBJ2-5, with D perhaps matching TRBD2 (5 bases). Trimming pared 3 bases from V and 5 bases from J, leaving 16 bases between. CDR1 is GTSNPN, CDR2 SVGIG, per germline (reference sequence). The CDR3 has 14 residues. CDR3 DNA: TGTGCCTGGAGGTTTAGAGGGCCGTCGGAGACCCAGTACTTC. This codes for CAWRFRGPSETQYF.

The rearrangement joins TRBV5-1 to TRBJ2-2; 7 positions match TRBD1. Germline V gene data show CDR1 as SGHRS and CDR2 as YFSETQ. The CDR3 length is 16 residues. The trim removed 2 bases at V and 0 bases at J, leaving 4 bases unmatched. Here the CDR3 reads CASSLRDSSNTGELFF. Written as DNA, the CDR3 is TGCGCCAGCAGCTTACGGGACAGCTCGAACACCGGGGAGCTGTTTTTT.

The chain links TRBV10-2 to TRBJ2-1; TRBD1 agrees at 10 bases. This CDR3 has 15 amino acids. The V gene's germline CDR1 is WSHSY and CDR2 SAAADI. J gave up 4 bases and V 3 bases, and 3 bases lay outside the gene matches. CDR3 nucleotide sequence: TGCGCCAGCAGTGAAGGGACAGGGGTTTACAATGAGCAGTTCTTC. Translation gives CASSEGTGVYNEQFF.

The chain recombines TRBV24-1 with TRBJ2-3, with D maybe TRBD2 (6 bases). The CDR3 is 13 amino acids. CDR1 is KGHDR, CDR2 SFDVKD, per germline. Trimming removed 8 bases from V and 3 bases from J, with 11 bases in between. The chain's CDR3 is CATNSGVTDTQYF. Written as DNA, the CDR3 is TGTGCCACCAACTCGGGGGTTACAGATACGCAGTATTTT.

The rearrangement links TRBV20-1 to TRBJ1-2; D remains ambiguous. Germline V gene lookup returns CDR1 DFQATT and CDR2 SNEGSKA (reference sequence). Between the trimmed V and J ends, which lost 0 bases and 6 bases, there was a span of 5 bases. The CDR3 is 11 residues long. The CDR3 bases are TGCAGTGCTAGAGACTTGAATGGCTACACCTTC. Translation gives CSARDLNGYTF.

The V gene is TRBV7-8, the J gene TRBJ1-3, with a tentative D call TRBD1 (5 bases). CDR1 SGHVS and CDR2 FQNEAQ come from the germline V gene. V was cut by 1 base and J by 0 bases, with 10 bases left in between. This CDR3 has 16 amino acids. CDR3: CASSLVGTSSGNTIYF. The CDR3 nucleotides read TGTGCCAGCAGCTTAGTAGGGACCAGCTCTGGAAACACCATATATTTT.

This rearrangement joins TRBV7-2 to TRBJ1-6; weak D call: TRBD1 (5 bases). V lost 1 base, J lost 8 bases, and 15 bases lay in between. The CDR3 spans 16 residues. From germline, CDR1 is SGHTA and CDR2 FQGNSA. CDR3 coding DNA: TGTGCCAGCAGCTTAGGTGGGGGGAGAATCCATTCACCCCTCCACTTT. Its protein product is CASSLGGGRIHSPLHF. Full variable domain (rest looked up from reference TRBV7-2 and TRBJ1-6): GAGVSQSPSNKVTEKGKDVELRCDPISGHTALYWYRQSLGQGLEFLIYFQGNSAPDKSGLPSDRFSAERTGGSVSTLTIQRTQQEDSAVYLCASSLGGGRIHSPLHFGNGTRLTVT.

The rearrangement links TRBV28 to TRBJ2-7; perhaps TRBD1 as D (6 bases). This CDR3 comprises 11 residues. Deletions cut 4 bases from V and 7 bases from J, with 8 bases between. CDR1 MDHEN and CDR2 SYDVKM come from the germline V gene. CDR3 nucleotides: TGTGCCAGCAGTTCAGACAGGGAGCAGTACGTC. It translates to CASSSDREQYV.

J is TRBJ1-2 and V is TRBV10-3, with D tentatively TRBD1 (5 bases). Germline CDR1 is ENHRY and CDR2 is SYGVKD. Trimming left V 4 bases short and J 8 bases short, with 20 bases between. The CDR3 loop spans 15 amino acids. The CDR3, as DNA: TGTGCCATCAGTGCCTCCGGGACCACCGGGGGAGGCTACACCTTC. This sequence encodes CAISASGTTGGGYTF.

J is TRBJ2-5 and V is TRBV30, with D hard to call. Per the germline V gene, CDR1 is GTSNPN and CDR2 is SVGIG (reference sequence). The CDR3 consists of 13 residues. The V end was cut by 5 bases, the J end by 5 bases, with 15 bases between. The CDR3 spells CAWGSGFRETQYF. The CDR3 nucleotides are TGTGCCTGGGGGTCCGGATTCCGGGAGACCCAGTACTTC.

The chain couples TRBV19 to TRBJ2-5, with a possible D match to TRBD2 (5 bases). The CDR3 runs 13 residues. Germline V gene lookup returns CDR1 LNHDA and CDR2 SQIVND (reference sequence). V lost 2 bases, J lost 2 bases, and 6 bases lay in between. The CDR3 region is CASSIRGQETQYF. As DNA, the CDR3 is TGTGCCAGTAGTATACGGGGACAAGAGACCCAGTACTTC.

V is TRBV7-7 and J is TRBJ2-3; TRBD1 matches at 12 bases. The CDR3 consists of 15 residues. V trimming: 3 bases; J trimming: 5 bases; junction bases outside the gene matches: 3. The germline V gene has CDR1 SSHAT and CDR2 FNYEAQ (reference sequence). The CDR3 DNA reads as TGTGCCAGCAGCTTGGGACAGGGGGCTGGAGATACGCAGTATTTT. Its translation: CASSLGQGAGDTQYF. Full variable domain (outside the CDR3, taken from reference TRBV7-7 and TRBJ2-3): GAGVSQSPRYKVTKRGQDVTLRCDPISSHATLYWYQQALGQGPEFLTYFNYEAQPDKSGLPSDRFSAERPEGSISTLTIQRTEQRDSAMYRCASSLGQGAGDTQYFGPGTRLTVL.